This TCR beta chain was recorded in a study of T cell responses to AZD1222 COVID-19 vaccine. The table came from immunoSEQ multiplex PCR; TCRdb's copy has only in-frame clones and leaves some out. The sample has 150,000 or so clones, around 85% seen once. CDR1 and CDR2 from the germline V gene are ENHRY and SYGVKD. This CDR3 region has 13 residues. The V and J ends lost 4 bases and 2 bases respectively, with 8 bases between them. The sample in question was peripheral blood, obtained on day 0 of MenACWY control vaccination. The origin of this receptor is an adult in good health. The chain joins TRBV10-3 to TRBJ1-2; D is uncertain. The CDR3 DNA follows: TGTGCCATCAGTGTAGAAGTCAACTATGGCTACACCTTC. Its translation: CAISVEVNYGYTF.